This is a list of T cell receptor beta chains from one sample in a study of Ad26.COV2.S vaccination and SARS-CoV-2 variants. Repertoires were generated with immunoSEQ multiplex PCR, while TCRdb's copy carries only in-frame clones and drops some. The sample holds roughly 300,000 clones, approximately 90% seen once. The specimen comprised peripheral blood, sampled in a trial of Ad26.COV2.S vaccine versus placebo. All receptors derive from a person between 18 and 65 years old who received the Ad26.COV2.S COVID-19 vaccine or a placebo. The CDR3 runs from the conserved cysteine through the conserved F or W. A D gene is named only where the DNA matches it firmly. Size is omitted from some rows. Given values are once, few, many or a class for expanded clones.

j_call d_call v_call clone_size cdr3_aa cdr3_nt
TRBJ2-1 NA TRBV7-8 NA CASSFPGPYNEQFF TGTGCCAGCAGCTTCCCCGGGCCGTACAATGAGCAGTTCTTC
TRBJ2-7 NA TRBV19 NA CASRPNRFRGDEQYF TGTGCCAGTAGGCCAAACAGGTTTCGCGGGGACGAGCAGTACTTC
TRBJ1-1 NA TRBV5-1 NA CASSLGWGRQTEAFF TGCGCCAGCAGCTTGGGTTGGGGGCGTCAAACTGAAGCTTTCTTT
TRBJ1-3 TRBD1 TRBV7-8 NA CASSLRQGSGNTIYF TGTGCCAGCAGCTTACGACAGGGCTCTGGAAACACCATATATTTT
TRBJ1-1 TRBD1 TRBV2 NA CASREGGLNTEAFF TGTGCCAGCAGAGAAGGGGGCCTGAACACTGAAGCTTTCTTT
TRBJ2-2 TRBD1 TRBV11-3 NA CASSPVTGGLTGELFF TGTGCCAGCAGCCCAGTGACAGGGGGACTCACCGGGGAGCTGTTTTTT
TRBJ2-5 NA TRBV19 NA CASSLRLEETQYF TGTGCCAGTAGTCTGAGGCTTGAAGAGACCCAGTACTTC
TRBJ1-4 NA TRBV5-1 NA CASSWSTAANEKLFF TGCGCCAGCAGCTGGTCGACCGCGGCTAATGAAAAACTGTTTTTT
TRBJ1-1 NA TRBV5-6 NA CASSLGGPEAFF TGTGCCAGCAGCTTGGGGGGTCCTGAAGCTTTCTTT
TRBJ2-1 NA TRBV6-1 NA CASSEGRGGQFF TGTGCCAGCAGTGAAGGACGTGGGGGGCAGTTCTTC
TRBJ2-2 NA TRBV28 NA CASSFAAGDTGELFF TGTGCCAGCAGTTTTGCGGCAGGGGACACCGGGGAGCTGTTTTTT
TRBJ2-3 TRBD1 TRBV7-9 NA CASSLGIYRDSSSTDTQYF TGTGCCAGCAGCTTAGGGATTTACCGGGACAGCTCTAGCACAGATACGCAGTATTTT
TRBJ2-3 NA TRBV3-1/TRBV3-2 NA CASSQGGDTDTQYF TGTGCCAGCAGCCAAGGCGGGGACACAGATACGCAGTATTTT
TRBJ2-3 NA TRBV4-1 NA CASSQDVEDTGWSPDTQYF TGCGCCAGCAGCCAAGATGTCGAGGACACCGGTTGGAGCCCAGATACGCAGTATTTT
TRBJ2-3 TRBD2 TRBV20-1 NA CSASDPRGREDTQYF TGCAGTGCTAGTGACCCACGCGGGAGAGAAGATACGCAGTATTTT
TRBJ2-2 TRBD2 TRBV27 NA CASRSDTGTSGPSNTGELFF TGTGCCAGCAGATCTGATACAGGGACTAGCGGGCCATCGAACACCGGGGAGCTGTTTTTT
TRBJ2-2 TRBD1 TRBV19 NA CATPVAETGPNTGELFF TGTGCCACCCCGGTTGCCGAGACAGGGCCGAACACCGGGGAGCTGTTTTTT
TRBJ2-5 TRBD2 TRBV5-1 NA CASSLISGLAGQETQYF TGCGCCAGCAGCTTGATATCAGGACTAGCGGGGCAAGAGACCCAGTACTTC
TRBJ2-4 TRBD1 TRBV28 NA CASSSGTASLAKNIQYF TGTGCCAGCAGTTCCGGGACAGCCAGTCTAGCCAAAAACATTCAGTACTTC
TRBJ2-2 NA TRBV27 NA CASTRRGANTGELFF TGTGCCAGCACCCGGAGGGGAGCGAACACCGGGGAGCTGTTTTTT
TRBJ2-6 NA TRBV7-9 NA CASSLVRSGANVLTF TGTGCCAGCAGCTTAGTCCGCTCTGGGGCCAACGTCCTGACTTTC
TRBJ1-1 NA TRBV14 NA CASSQIRNTEAFF TGTGCCAGCAGCCAAATCAGAAACACTGAAGCTTTCTTT
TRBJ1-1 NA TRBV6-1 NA CASSEFGVVGWGDTEAFF TGTGCCAGCAGTGAATTTGGTGTAGTTGGGTGGGGGGACACTGAAGCTTTCTTT
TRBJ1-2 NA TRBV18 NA CASSPLREGNYGYTF TGTGCCAGCTCACCTCTGAGGGAGGGTAACTATGGCTACACCTTC
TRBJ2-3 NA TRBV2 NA CASSEGRGSTDTQYF TGTGCCAGCAGTGAGGGCAGGGGAAGCACAGATACGCAGTATTTT
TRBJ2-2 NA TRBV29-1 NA CSVAEGDTGELFF TGCAGCGTTGCTGAGGGTGATACCGGGGAGCTGTTTTTT
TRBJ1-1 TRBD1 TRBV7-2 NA CASSGGTGVHTEAFF TGTGCCAGCAGCGGAGGGACAGGGGTGCACACTGAAGCTTTCTTT
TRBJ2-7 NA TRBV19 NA CASSIGEGASPGEQYF TGTGCCAGTAGTATCGGGGAGGGGGCCTCTCCTGGCGAGCAGTACTTC
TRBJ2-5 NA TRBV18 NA CASSPRRGETETQYF TGTGCCAGCTCACCAAGGCGGGGAGAAACGGAGACCCAGTACTTC
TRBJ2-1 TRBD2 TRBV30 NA CAWSVGLAREQFF TGTGCCTGGAGTGTAGGACTAGCGCGGGAGCAGTTCTTC
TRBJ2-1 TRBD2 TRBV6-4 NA CASSTSVESNEQFF TGTGCCAGCAGTACTAGCGTCGAATCCAATGAGCAGTTCTTC
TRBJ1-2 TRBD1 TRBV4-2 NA CASSQAETGSYYGYTF TGTGCCAGCAGCCAAGCAGAGACAGGGTCCTACTATGGCTACACCTTC
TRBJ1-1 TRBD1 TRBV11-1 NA CASSYRGRMNTEAFF TGTGCCAGCAGCTACAGGGGCCGGATGAACACTGAAGCTTTCTTT
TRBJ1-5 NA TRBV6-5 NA CASRALGWDQPQHF TGTGCCAGCAGGGCCTTGGGGTGGGATCAGCCCCAGCATTTT
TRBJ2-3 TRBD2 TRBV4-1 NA CASSRLLALGTDTQYF TGCGCCAGCAGCAGACTACTAGCGCTGGGCACAGATACGCAGTATTTT
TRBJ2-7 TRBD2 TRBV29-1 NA CSVGGSGSDDEQYF TGCAGCGTTGGAGGTAGCGGGAGCGACGACGAGCAGTACTTC
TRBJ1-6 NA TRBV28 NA CASSRATNSPLHF TGTGCCAGCAGTCGGGCGACGAATTCACCCCTCCACTTT
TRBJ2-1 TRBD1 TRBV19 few CASSLRTGENNEQFF TGTGCCAGTAGCCTGAGGACAGGGGAAAACAATGAGCAGTTCTTC
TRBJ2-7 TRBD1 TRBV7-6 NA CASSLAPDRNTYEQYF TGTGCCAGCAGCTTAGCGCCGGACAGGAATACCTACGAGCAGTACTTC
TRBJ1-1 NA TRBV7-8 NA CASSLMGTGEAFF TGTGCCAGCAGCTTAATGGGGACTGGGGAAGCTTTCTTT
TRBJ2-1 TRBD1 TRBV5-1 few CASSRDRDYNEQFF TGCGCCAGCTCCCGGGACAGGGACTACAATGAGCAGTTCTTC
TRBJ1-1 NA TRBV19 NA CASSIGGTVKFF TGTGCCAGTAGTATAGGGGGGACGGTAAAATTCTTT
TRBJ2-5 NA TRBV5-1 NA CASSLFGAREETQYF TGCGCCAGCAGCTTATTTGGGGCACGGGAGGAGACCCAGTACTTC
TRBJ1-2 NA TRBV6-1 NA CASSEARDNYGYTF TGTGCCAGCAGTGAAGCGCGGGATAACTATGGCTACACCTTC
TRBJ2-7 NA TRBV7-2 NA CASRGSLSYEQYF TGTGCCAGCAGGGGGTCTCTCTCCTACGAGCAGTACTTC
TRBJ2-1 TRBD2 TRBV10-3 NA CAISESVVARTSDNEQFF TGTGCCATCAGTGAGTCTGTAGTAGCTCGGACTAGCGATAATGAGCAGTTCTTC
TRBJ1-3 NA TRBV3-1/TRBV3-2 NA CASSQLTHRASSGNTIYF TGTGCCAGCAGCCAACTTACCCACAGGGCAAGCTCTGGAAACACCATATATTTT
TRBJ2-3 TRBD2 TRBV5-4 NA CASRMRGGRTDTQYF TGTGCCAGCAGAATGAGGGGAGGGCGCACAGATACGCAGTATTTT
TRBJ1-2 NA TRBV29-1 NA CSAGAGRGTGYGYTF TGCAGCGCTGGGGCGGGTCGGGGTACGGGCTATGGCTACACCTTC
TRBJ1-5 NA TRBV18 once CATLAPGGNQPQHF TGTGCCACCCTGGCCCCAGGGGGCAATCAGCCCCAGCATTTT
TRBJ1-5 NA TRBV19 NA CASSAPNQPQHF TGTGCCAGTAGTGCCCCGAATCAGCCCCAGCATTTT
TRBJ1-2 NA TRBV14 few CASRTVYGYTF TGTGCCAGCAGGACAGTCTATGGCTACACCTTC
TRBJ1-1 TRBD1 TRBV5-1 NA CASSTSGTGGTEAFF TGCGCCAGCAGCACTTCCGGGACAGGGGGCACTGAAGCTTTCTTT
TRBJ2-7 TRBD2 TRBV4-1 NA CASSGWASGDSYEQYF TGCGCCAGCAGCGGCTGGGCTAGCGGGGACTCCTACGAGCAGTACTTC
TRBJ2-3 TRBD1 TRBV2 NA CATEGQDRTDTQYF TGTGCCACCGAGGGACAGGATAGGACAGATACGCAGTATTTT
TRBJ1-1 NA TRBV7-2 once CASSSGRNTEAFF TGTGCCAGCAGCTCCGGACGGAACACTGAAGCTTTCTTT
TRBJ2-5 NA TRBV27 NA CASSPLKGIGGSSPETQYF TGTGCCAGCAGTCCTCTGAAGGGGATAGGAGGGAGCTCCCCCGAGACCCAGTACTTC
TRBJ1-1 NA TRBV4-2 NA CASSQDIGSEAFF TGTGCCAGCAGCCAAGATATTGGGAGTGAAGCTTTCTTT
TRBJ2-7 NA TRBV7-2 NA CASSLAVGEQYF TGTGCCAGCAGCTTAGCGGTTGGGGAGCAGTACTTC
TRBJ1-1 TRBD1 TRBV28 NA CASSLSRDRGETEAFF TGTGCCAGCAGTTTATCCCGGGACAGGGGGGAAACTGAAGCTTTCTTT